This is a list of T cell receptor beta chains from one sample in a study of blood T cell repertoires in COVID-19. The repertoire was sequenced with immunoSEQ multiplex PCR; TCRdb's copy has only in-frame clones and lacks some. The data contain more than 200,000 clones, roughly 86% of them singletons. The specimen was peripheral blood. Receptors originate from a woman between 55 and 75 years old with COVID-19, enrolled during active disease. The conserved cysteine and the conserved F or W are not part of the CDR3 here. The order of the fields is CDR3 protein, J gene, V gene.

CDR3aa: ASTPGWTTNTGELF
j_gene: TRBJ2-2
v_gene: TRBV19

CDR3aa: ATSRDRASVLEQF
j_gene: TRBJ2-1
v_gene: TRBV15

CDR3aa: ASSLDRAVDTEAF
j_gene: TRBJ1-1
v_gene: TRBV5-1

CDR3aa: ASSLRPIGTGNQPQH
j_gene: TRBJ1-5
v_gene: TRBV5-6

CDR3aa: ASSGGQFSGANVLT
j_gene: TRBJ2-6
v_gene: TRBV5-4

CDR3aa: ASSLTGTAPRNEQF
j_gene: TRBJ2-1
v_gene: TRBV3-1/TRBV3-2

CDR3aa: ASSFSRGQPQH
j_gene: TRBJ1-5
v_gene: TRBV5-1

CDR3aa: ASSPETGPGNTIY
j_gene: TRBJ1-3
v_gene: TRBV18

CDR3aa: ASSFRQATNEQF
j_gene: TRBJ2-1
v_gene: TRBV7-9

CDR3aa: ASGQGAPTNEKLF
j_gene: TRBJ1-4
v_gene: TRBV5-5

CDR3aa: ASSLYYGTGGETQY
j_gene: TRBJ2-5
v_gene: TRBV5-6

CDR3aa: ASSKNPGGRSPDTQY
j_gene: TRBJ2-3
v_gene: TRBV14

CDR3aa: ASSQLAGFQETQY
j_gene: TRBJ2-5
v_gene: TRBV14

CDR3aa: ASSSAPREISHEQY
j_gene: TRBJ2-7
v_gene: TRBV5-1

CDR3aa: ASSVEGQYSGNTIY
j_gene: TRBJ1-3
v_gene: TRBV9

CDR3aa: ATRADRGRTGELF
j_gene: TRBJ2-2
v_gene: TRBV24-1

CDR3aa: ASSPLQREGRNTGELF
j_gene: TRBJ2-2
v_gene: TRBV27

CDR3aa: ASSDGTSLGTQY
j_gene: TRBJ2-3
v_gene: TRBV6-4

CDR3aa: ASSWSGTSDTDTQY
j_gene: TRBJ2-3
v_gene: TRBV27

CDR3aa: ASSQYSQETQY
j_gene: TRBJ2-5
v_gene: TRBV18

CDR3aa: ASSPNSREKLF
j_gene: TRBJ1-4
v_gene: TRBV12-1

CDR3aa: ASSESFTASSYNSPLH
j_gene: TRBJ1-6
v_gene: TRBV6-1

CDR3aa: ASRVRQGANEKLF
j_gene: TRBJ1-4
v_gene: TRBV27

CDR3aa: ATRAWGRTSTDTQY
j_gene: TRBJ2-3
v_gene: TRBV14

CDR3aa: ASSLQGNFDEQY
j_gene: TRBJ2-7
v_gene: TRBV7-9